The 6 T cell receptor beta chains reported below all come from one sample, sequenced in a study of blood T cell repertoires in COVID-19. Measured with immunoSEQ multiplex PCR; TCRdb has only the in-frame clones, and not every one. The table records 120,000 or so clones, approximately 90% of them present only once. Sample: peripheral blood. These receptors came from a human donor in a cohort sampled during active COVID-19.

This rearrangement joins TRBV5-1 to TRBJ1-1; 7 bases line up with TRBD1. CDR3 length equals 13 residues. With V trimmed by 2 bases and J by 8 bases, 6 bases remained unmatched. Germline V lookup: CDR1 SGHRS, CDR2 YFSETQ. CDR3 region: CASSFVQGGEAFF. The CDR3 nucleotides are TGCGCCAGCAGCTTCGTTCAGGGGGGCGAAGCTTTCTTT.

The chain couples TRBV9 to TRBJ2-3; 9 nucleotides align to TRBD1. CDR1 and CDR2 from the germline V gene are SGDLS and YYNGEE. Losses at the gene ends were 1 base for V and 2 bases for J; bases not matched to a gene: 5. This CDR3 has 16 residues. The CDR3 protein is CASSVLGTGNTDTQYF. CDR3 DNA: TGTGCCAGCAGCGTATTAGGGACAGGGAACACAGATACGCAGTATTTT.

This clone has only one observation. The chain links TRBV5-1 to TRBJ2-5; D possibly corresponds to TRBD2 (6 bases). Per germline, CDR1 SGHRS and CDR2 YFSETQ. The CDR3 has 15 amino acids. V was trimmed by 0 bases and J by 4 bases, leaving 13 bases between them. As DNA, the CDR3 is TGCGCCAGCAGCTTGGTGGGGAGGAAGGGAGAGACCCAGTACTTC. It yields the protein CASSLVGRKGETQYF.

In DNA form, the CDR3 reads TGCGCCAGCAGCTCTGAAGGGGAAAATGAGCAGTTCTTC. It encodes CASSSEGENEQFF. V gene TRBV5-1 combines with J gene TRBJ2-1; D is perhaps TRBD1 (5 bases). Germline V gives CDR1 SGHRS, CDR2 YFSETQ. The CDR3 totals 13 residues. Trimming removed 3 bases at V and 7 bases at J, with 11 bases between.

This clone was counted at least ten times. The V call is TRBV9, the J call TRBJ1-1; no reliable D call. The germline V gene has CDR1 SGDLS and CDR2 YYNGEE. The V and J ends lost 3 bases and 0 bases respectively, with 9 bases between them. The CDR3 totals 14 residues. The chain's CDR3 is CASSEGGLNTEAFF. The CDR3 region has the DNA TGTGCCAGCAGCGAGGGAGGGCTGAACACTGAAGCTTTCTTT.

This chain uses TRBV3-1 (or the pseudogene TRBV3-2) with TRBJ1-2, with 9 positions matching TRBD1. The germline V gene encodes CDR1 LGHDT and CDR2 YNNKEL (reference sequence). The CDR3 has 17 amino acids. V shed 5 bases and J 6 bases; nucleotides not matched to a gene: 16. The CDR3 DNA reads TGTGCCAGCAGCACTCGGATCCGGACAGGGGAGAGGAATGGCTACACCTTC. Its protein product is CASSTRIRTGERNGYTF.